These T cell receptor beta chains were read from a single sample in a study of T cell repertoires in cytomegalovirus infection. These receptors have no known antigen. MiXCR, run by TCRdb on the reads, gives a single entry per CDR3 protein. The data show about 340,000 distinct CDR3 sequences, 25% to 35% seen once. The sample in question was cultured PBMCs, obtained from culture after CMV antigen stimulation. These TCRs come from a human donor in good health (CMV status not recorded). Some clones in this sample may be carry-over from other donors' samples. Each CDR3 is given with its conserved first and last residue. Each record gives: clone size, V gene, J gene, D gene, CDR3 DNA, CDR3 protein. D genes are given only for firm matches. Clone sizes are given selectively: once, few, many, or a class where the clone is expanded.

>-|TRBV12-3/TRBV12-4|TRBJ1-2|TRBD1
TGTGCCAGCACTATGAGGACAGGGACGGGCGGCTACACCTTC
CASTMRTGTGGYTF
>many|TRBV2|TRBJ1-1|TRBD1
TGTGCCAGCAGTGAACTATCGACAGGGGGGAACACTGAAGCTTTCTTT
CASSELSTGGNTEAFF
>-|TRBV7-4|TRBJ2-7|TRBD2
TGTGCCAGCAGCGATGATGGCACGGGAGGTTACGAGCAGTACTTC
CASSDDGTGGYEQYF
>-|TRBV20-1|TRBJ1-1|TRBD1
TGCAGTGCTAGAGATTTCCGTTCCTGGGGCGGGACAGTGAACACTGAAGCTTTCTTT
CSARDFRSWGGTVNTEAFF
>few|TRBV20-1|TRBJ1-1|-
TGCAGTGCTAGACTTGTTGCCTCCGGGGGAGGGGGGTGGACTGAAGCTTTCTTT
CSARLVASGGGGWTEAFF
>few|TRBV5-6|TRBJ2-7|-
TGTGCCAGCAGCTGGAGGAGCCCCTCCTACGAGCAGTACTTC
CASSWRSPSYEQYF
>-|TRBV18|TRBJ1-1|TRBD1
TGTGCCAGCTTTGACGGGGACAGGGCGAACACTGAAGCTTTCTTT
CASFDGDRANTEAFF
>-|TRBV7-9|TRBJ2-1|-
TGTGCCAGCAGCCCCGCCGGGACGGCCTCCTACAATGAGCAGTTCTTC
CASSPAGTASYNEQFF
>-|TRBV5-6|TRBJ1-2|TRBD1
TGTGCCAGCAGCTTCCTTAACAGGGGGAACCATGGCTACACCTTC
CASSFLNRGNHGYTF
>many|TRBV7-3|TRBJ1-5|TRBD1
TGTGCCAGCAGCTTAACGGGACAGGGAAATCAGCCCCAGCATTTT
CASSLTGQGNQPQHF
>few|TRBV7-8|TRBJ2-7|TRBD2
TGTGCCAGCAGCCCCGGGACTAGCGGGAACGTCAACGAGCAGTACTTC
CASSPGTSGNVNEQYF